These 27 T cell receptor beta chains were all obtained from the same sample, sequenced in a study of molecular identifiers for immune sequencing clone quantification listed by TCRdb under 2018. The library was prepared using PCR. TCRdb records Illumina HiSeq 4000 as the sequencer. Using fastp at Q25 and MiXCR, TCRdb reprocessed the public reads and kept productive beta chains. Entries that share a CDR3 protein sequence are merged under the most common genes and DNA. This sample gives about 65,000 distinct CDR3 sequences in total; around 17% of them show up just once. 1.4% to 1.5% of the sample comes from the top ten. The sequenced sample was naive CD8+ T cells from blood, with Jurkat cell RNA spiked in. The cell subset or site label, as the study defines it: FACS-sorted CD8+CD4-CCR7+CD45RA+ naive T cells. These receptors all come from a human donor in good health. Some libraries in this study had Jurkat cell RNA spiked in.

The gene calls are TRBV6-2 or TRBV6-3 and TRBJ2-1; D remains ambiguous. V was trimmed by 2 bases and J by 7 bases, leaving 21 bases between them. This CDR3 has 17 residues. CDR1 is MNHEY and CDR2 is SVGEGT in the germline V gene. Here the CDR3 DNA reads TGTGCCAGCAGTTACACTTCGTGGACCCCCTTCGGGAATGAGCAGTTCTTC. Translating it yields CASSYTSWTPFGNEQFF.

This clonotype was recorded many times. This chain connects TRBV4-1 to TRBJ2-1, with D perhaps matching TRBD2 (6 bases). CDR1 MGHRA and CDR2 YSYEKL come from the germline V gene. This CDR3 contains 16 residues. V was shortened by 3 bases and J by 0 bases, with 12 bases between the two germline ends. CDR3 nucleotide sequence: TGCGCCAGCAGCCAGTGGGACTTAAGCTCCTACAATGAGCAGTTCTTC. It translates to CASSQWDLSSYNEQFF.

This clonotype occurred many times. This CDR3 reads CATSSHQPDPTQYF. CDR3 sequence (DNA): TGTGCCACCAGCAGCCATCAACCGGACCCCACGCAGTATTTT. This chain joins TRBV15 and TRBJ2-3; D is unclear. Germline CDR1 and CDR2: LNHNV and YYDKDF (reference sequence). The V end lost 3 bases, the J end lost 9 bases, and 16 bases lay between the germline ends. The CDR3 totals 14 residues.

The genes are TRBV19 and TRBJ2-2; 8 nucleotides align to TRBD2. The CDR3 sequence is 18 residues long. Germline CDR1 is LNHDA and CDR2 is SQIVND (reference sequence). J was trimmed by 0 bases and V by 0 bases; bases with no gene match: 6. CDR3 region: CASSIDGRVIANTGELFF. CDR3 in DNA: TGTGCCAGTAGTATAGACGGGAGGGTGATTGCGAACACCGGGGAGCTGTTTTTT.

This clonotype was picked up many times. The CDR3 spells CASSDLVYEQYF. CDR3 DNA sequence: TGTGCCAGCAGTGATCTGGTCTACGAGCAGTACTTC. The J gene is TRBJ2-7, the V gene TRBV25-1, with D unclear. CDR1 and CDR2 (germline): MGHDK, SYGVNS. This CDR3 has 12 amino acids. The V and J ends lost 3 bases and 3 bases respectively, with 6 bases between them.

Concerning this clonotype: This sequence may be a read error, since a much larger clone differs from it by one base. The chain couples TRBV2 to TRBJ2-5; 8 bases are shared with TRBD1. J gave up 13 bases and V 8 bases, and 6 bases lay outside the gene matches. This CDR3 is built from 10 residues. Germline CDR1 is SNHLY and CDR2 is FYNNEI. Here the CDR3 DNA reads TGTGCCAGCGGGGACAGGTACACGTACTTC. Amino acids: CASGDRYTYF.

The CDR3 loop reads CASRAGDLTGGGEQFF. CDR3 sequence (DNA): TGTGCCAGCAGGGCAGGGGACCTAACTGGGGGCGGTGAGCAGTTCTTC. The chain links TRBV6-6 to TRBJ2-1, with D possibly being TRBD1 (6 bases). The CDR3 loop spans 16 amino acids. The ends were cut back, 6 bases at V and 9 bases at J, with 24 bases in the middle. In germline, CDR1 is MNHNY, CDR2 SVGAGI (reference sequence).

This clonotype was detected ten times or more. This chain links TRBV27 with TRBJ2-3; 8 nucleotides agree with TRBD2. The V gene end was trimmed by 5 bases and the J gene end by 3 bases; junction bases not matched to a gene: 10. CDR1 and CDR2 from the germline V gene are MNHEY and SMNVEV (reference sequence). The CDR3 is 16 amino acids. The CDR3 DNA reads TGTGCCAGCAGTCCCATACACAGCGGGAGAACAGATACGCAGTATTTT. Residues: CASSPIHSGRTDTQYF.

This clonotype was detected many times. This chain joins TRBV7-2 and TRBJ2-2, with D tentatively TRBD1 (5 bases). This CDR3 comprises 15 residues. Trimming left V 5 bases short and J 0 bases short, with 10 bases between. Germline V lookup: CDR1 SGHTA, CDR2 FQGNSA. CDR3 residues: CASSPQTANTGELFF. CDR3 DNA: TGTGCCAGCAGCCCCCAGACAGCGAACACCGGGGAGCTGTTTTTT.

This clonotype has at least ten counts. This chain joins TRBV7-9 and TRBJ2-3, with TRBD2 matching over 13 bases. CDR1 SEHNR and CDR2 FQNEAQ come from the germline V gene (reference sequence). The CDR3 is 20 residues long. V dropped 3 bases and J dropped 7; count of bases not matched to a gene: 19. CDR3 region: CASSFDIGTSGTLPLHTQYF. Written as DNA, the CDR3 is TGTGCCAGCAGCTTCGATATAGGGACTAGCGGGACTCTCCCCCTCCATACGCAGTATTTT. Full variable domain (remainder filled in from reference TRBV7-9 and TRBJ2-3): DTGVSQNPRHKITKRGQNVTFRCDPISEHNRLYWYRQTLGQGPEFLTYFQNEAQLEKSRLLSDRFSAERPKGSFSTLEIQRTEQGDSAMYLCASSFDIGTSGTLPLHTQYFGPGTRLTVL.

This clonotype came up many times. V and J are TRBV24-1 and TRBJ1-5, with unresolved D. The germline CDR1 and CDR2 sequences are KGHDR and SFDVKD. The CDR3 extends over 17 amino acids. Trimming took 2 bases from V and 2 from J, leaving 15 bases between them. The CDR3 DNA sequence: TGTGCCACCAGTGATTATCAGGCCCTTGGGGGCAATCAGCCCCAGCATTTT. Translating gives CATSDYQALGGNQPQHF.

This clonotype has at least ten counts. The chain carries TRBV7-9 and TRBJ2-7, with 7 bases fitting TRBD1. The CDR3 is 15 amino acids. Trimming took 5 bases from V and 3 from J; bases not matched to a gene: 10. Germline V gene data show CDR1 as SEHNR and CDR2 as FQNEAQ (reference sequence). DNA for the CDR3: TGTGCCAGCAGCGCCGAGGACAGGAACCTCTACGAGCAGTACTTC. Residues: CASSAEDRNLYEQYF.

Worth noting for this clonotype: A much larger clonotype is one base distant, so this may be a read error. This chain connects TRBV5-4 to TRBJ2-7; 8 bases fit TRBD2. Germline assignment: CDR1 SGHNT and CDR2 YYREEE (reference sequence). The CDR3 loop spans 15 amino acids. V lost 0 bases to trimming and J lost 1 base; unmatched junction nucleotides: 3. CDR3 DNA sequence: TGTGCCAGCAGCTTGGTCGGGGGGGGTTCCTACGAGCAGTACTTC. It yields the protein CASSLVGGGSYEQYF.

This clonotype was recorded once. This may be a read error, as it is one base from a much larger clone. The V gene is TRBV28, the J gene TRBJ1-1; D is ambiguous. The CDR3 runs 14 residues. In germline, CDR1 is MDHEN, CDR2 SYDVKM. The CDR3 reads CARSSLRDGYEAFF. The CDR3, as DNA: TGTGCCAGGAGTTCCTTACGTGACGGCTACGAAGCTTTCTTT.

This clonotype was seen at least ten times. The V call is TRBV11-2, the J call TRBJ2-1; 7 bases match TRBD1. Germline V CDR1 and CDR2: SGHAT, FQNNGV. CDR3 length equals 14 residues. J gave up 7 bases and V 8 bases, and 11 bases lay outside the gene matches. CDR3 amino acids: CASRRTGMGNEQFF. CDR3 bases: TGTGCCAGCCGCCGGACAGGCATGGGGAATGAGCAGTTCTTC. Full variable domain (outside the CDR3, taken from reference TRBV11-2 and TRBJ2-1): EAGVAQSPRYKIIEKRQSVAFWCNPISGHATLYWYQQILGQGPKLLIQFQNNGVVDDSQLPKDRFSAERLKGVDSTLKIQPAKLEDSAVYLCASRRTGMGNEQFFGPGTRLTVL.

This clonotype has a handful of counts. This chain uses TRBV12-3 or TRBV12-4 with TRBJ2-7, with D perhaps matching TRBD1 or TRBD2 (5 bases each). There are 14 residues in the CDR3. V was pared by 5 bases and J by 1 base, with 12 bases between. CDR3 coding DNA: TGTGCCAGCAGTATGGGACGGCCTTCCTACGAGCAGTACTTC. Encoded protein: CASSMGRPSYEQYF.

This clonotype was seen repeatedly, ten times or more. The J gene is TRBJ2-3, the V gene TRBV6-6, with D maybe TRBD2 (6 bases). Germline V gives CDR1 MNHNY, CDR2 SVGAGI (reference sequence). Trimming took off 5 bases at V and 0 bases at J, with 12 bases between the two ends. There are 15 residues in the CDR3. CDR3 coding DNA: TGTGCCAGCAGTGAAACTAGCTACAGCACAGATACGCAGTATTTT. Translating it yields CASSETSYSTDTQYF.

CDR3 coding DNA: TGTGCCAGCAGCTTAGTCGGCCGTAGCGGGCCCTCCTACAATGAGCAGTTCTTC. This encodes CASSLVGRSGPSYNEQFF. The gene calls are TRBV11-2 and TRBJ2-1; 7 positions agree with TRBD2. Germline V gene sequence: CDR1 SGHAT, CDR2 FQNNGV. The CDR3 sequence is 18 residues long. Trimming took 1 base from V and 0 from J; bases not matched to a gene: 9.

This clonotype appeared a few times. The CDR3 DNA sequence: TGTGCCATCAGTACAGGGTCGGGGGTCGGCGAGCAGTACTTC. This sequence encodes CAISTGSGVGEQYF. The V call is TRBV10-3, the J call TRBJ2-7, with D possibly being TRBD1 or TRBD2 (6 bases each). The germline CDR1 and CDR2 sequences are ENHRY and SYGVKD. This CDR3 spans 14 amino acids. Trimming removed 5 bases at V and 6 bases at J, with 17 bases between.

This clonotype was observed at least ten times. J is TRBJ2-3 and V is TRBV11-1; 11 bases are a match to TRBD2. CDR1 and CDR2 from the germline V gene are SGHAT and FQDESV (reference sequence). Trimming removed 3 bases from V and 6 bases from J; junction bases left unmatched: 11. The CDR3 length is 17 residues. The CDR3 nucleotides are TGTGCCAGCAGCTTCGGGCTAGCGGGAGGTATTGCCGATACGCAGTATTTT. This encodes CASSFGLAGGIADTQYF.

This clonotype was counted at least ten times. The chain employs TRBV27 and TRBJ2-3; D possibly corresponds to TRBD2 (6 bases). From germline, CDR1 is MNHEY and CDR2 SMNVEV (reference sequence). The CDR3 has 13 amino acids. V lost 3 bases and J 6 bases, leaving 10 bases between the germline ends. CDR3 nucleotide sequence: TGTGCCAGCAGTTTCGGGGGACCGGATACGCAGTATTTT. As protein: CASSFGGPDTQYF.

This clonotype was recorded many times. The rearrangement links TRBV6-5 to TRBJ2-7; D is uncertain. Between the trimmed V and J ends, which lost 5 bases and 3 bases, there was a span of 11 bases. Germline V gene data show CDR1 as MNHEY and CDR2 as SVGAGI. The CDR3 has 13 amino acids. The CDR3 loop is CASSPREVYEQYF. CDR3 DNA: TGTGCCAGCAGTCCCCGCGAGGTCTACGAGCAGTACTTC.

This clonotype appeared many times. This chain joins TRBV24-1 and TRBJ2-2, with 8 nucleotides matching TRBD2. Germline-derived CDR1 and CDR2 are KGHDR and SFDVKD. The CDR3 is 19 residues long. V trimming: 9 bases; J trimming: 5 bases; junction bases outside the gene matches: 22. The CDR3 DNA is TGTGCCACCGGCATGGGGCGGGAGGACTCGGGGGTGAGAACCGGGGAGCTGTTTTTT. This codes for CATGMGREDSGVRTGELFF.

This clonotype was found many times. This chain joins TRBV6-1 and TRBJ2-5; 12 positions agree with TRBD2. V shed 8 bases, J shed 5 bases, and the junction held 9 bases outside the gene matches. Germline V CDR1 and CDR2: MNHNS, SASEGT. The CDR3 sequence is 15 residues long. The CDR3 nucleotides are TGTGCCAGCGGGAGACTAGCGGGAGCGGGGGAGACCCAGTACTTC. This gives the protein CASGRLAGAGETQYF.

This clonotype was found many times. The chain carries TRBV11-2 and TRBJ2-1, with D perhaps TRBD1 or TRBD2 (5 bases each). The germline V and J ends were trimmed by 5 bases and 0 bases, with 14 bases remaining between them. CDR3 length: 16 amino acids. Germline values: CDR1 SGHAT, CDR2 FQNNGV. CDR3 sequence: CASSLPGLGSYNEQFF. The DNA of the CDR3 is TGTGCCAGCAGCCTCCCGGGGCTGGGCTCCTACAATGAGCAGTTCTTC.

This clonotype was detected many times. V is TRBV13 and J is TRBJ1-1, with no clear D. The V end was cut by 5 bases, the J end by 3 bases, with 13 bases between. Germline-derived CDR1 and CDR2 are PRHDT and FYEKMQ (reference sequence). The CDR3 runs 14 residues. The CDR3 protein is CASSEALWDTEAFF. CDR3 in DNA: TGTGCCAGCAGCGAGGCCCTATGGGACACTGAAGCTTTCTTT.

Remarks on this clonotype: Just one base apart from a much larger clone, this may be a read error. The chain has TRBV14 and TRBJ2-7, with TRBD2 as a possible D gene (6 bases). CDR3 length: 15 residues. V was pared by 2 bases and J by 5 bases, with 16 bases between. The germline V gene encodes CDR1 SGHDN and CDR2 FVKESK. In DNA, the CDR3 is TGTGCCAGCAGCCAATTCTCAGTGGGAGGAAACGAGCAGTACTTC. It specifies CASSQFSVGGNEQYF.